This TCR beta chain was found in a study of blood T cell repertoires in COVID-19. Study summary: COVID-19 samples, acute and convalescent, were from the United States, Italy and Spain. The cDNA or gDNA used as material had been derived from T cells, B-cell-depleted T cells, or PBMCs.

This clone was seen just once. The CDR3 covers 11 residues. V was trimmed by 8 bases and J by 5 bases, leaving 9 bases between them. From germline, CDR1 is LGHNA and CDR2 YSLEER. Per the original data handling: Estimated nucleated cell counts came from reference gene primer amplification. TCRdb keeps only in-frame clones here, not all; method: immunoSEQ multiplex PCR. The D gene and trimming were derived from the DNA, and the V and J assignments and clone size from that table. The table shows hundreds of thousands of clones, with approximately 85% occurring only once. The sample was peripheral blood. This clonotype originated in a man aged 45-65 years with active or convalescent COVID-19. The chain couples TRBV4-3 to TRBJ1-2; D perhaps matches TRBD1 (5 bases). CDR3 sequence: CASSRGYGYTF. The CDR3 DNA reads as TGCGCCAGCTCGCGGGGGTATGGCTACACCTTC.